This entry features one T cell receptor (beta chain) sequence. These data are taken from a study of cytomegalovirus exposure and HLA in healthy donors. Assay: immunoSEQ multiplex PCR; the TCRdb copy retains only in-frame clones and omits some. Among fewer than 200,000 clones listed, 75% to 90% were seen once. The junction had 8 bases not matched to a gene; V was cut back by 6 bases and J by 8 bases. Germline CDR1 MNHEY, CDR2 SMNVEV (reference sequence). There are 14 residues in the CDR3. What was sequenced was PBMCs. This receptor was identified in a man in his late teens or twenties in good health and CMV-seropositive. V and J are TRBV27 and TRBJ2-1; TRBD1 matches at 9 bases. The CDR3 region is CASSHGQGTYEQFF. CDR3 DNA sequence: TGTGCCAGCAGCCATGGACAGGGGACCTATGAGCAGTTCTTC.